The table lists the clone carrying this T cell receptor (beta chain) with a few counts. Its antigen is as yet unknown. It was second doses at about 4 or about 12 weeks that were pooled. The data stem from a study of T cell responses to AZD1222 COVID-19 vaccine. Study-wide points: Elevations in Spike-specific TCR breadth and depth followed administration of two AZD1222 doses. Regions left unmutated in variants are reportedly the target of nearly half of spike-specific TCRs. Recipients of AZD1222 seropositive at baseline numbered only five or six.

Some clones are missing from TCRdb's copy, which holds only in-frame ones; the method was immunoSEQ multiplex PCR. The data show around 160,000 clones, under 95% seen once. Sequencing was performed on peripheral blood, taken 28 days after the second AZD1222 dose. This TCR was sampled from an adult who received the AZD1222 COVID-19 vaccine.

The CDR3 sequence is CAWSPTGISYEQYF. In DNA form, the CDR3 reads TGTGCCTGGAGCCCTACAGGGATCTCCTACGAGCAGTACTTC. The gene calls are TRBV30 and TRBJ2-7; D perhaps matches TRBD1 (6 bases). The CDR3 has 14 residues. The V gene lost 3 bases and the J gene lost 0 bases, with 12 bases spanning the gap. Germline CDR1 reads GTSNPN; CDR2 reads SVGIG (reference sequence).